The 27 T cell receptor beta chains below come from one sample, sequenced in a study of PD-1 blockade in classical Hodgkin lymphoma. Brentuximab vedotin exposure varied, and every patient relapsed after autologous stem cell transplantation. Clones were sequenced by immunoSEQ multiplex PCR, and TCRdb holds only the in-frame ones, with some missing. The sample comprises approximately 26,000 clones, around 81% of which are singletons, and 15% to 20% rests with the top ten. Sequencing used peripheral blood mononuclear cells (PBMCs), obtained before the second cycle of nivolumab. These receptors were obtained from a human donor with classical Hodgkin lymphoma.

This chain links TRBV9 with TRBJ2-2, with 9 bases aligning to TRBD1. CDR1 is SGDLS and CDR2 is YYNGEE in the germline V gene. After removal of 0 bases from V and 6 bases from J, the junction contained 3 bases not matched to a gene. The CDR3 is 15 amino acids. In nucleotides, the CDR3 is TGTGCCAGCAGCGTAGTGGGACAGGGTCCCGGGGAGCTGTTTTTT. Residues: CASSVVGQGPGELFF.

The V and J genes are TRBV5-5 and TRBJ2-7; TRBD1 agrees at 10 bases. The length of the CDR3 is 16 residues. Germline loops: CDR1 SGHKS, CDR2 YYEKEE (reference sequence). Trimming cost V 3 bases and J 3 bases; bases outside gene matches: 9. CDR3 amino acids: CASSSRTGQGLYEQYF. DNA for the CDR3: TGTGCCAGCAGCTCGCGCACGGGACAGGGGCTCTACGAGCAGTACTTC.

The chain couples TRBV4-1 to TRBJ1-6, with unresolved D. The CDR3 sequence is 15 residues long. The V end lost 4 bases, the J end lost 8 bases, and 15 bases lay between the germline ends. Germline V gene data show CDR1 as MGHRA and CDR2 as YSYEKL. The CDR3 loop is CASSRPIKDDSPLHF. The CDR3 DNA reads as TGCGCCAGCAGCCGGCCCATTAAGGACGATTCACCCCTCCACTTT.

This chain links TRBV9 with TRBJ1-2, with TRBD1 as a possible D gene (6 bases). This CDR3 has 13 amino acids. V was trimmed by 0 bases and J by 7 bases, leaving 10 bases between them. Germline CDR1 reads SGDLS; CDR2 reads YYNGEE. DNA of the CDR3: TGTGCCAGCAGCGTAGGGGGGGCGCTTGGCTACACCTTC. It is translated as CASSVGGALGYTF.

The chain links TRBV10-1 to TRBJ2-2; 8 nucleotides match TRBD1. This CDR3 is built from 16 residues. Unmatched junction bases numbered 12, after V lost 6 bases and J lost 6 bases. CDR1 and CDR2 (germline): WNHNN, SYGVQD (reference sequence). The DNA of the CDR3 is TGCGCCAGCAGCCCCGTTGGGGACAGGTTGTCCGGGGAGCTGTTTTTT. Translating it yields CASSPVGDRLSGELFF.

The chain uses TRBV6-5 and TRBJ1-3; a weak D match, TRBD1 (5 bases). Trimming left V 0 bases short and J 3 bases short, with 12 bases between. Germline V gene lookup returns CDR1 MNHEY and CDR2 SVGAGI. The CDR3 has 16 residues. CDR3 residues: CASSYSTRGGGNTIYF. The CDR3 region has the DNA TGTGCCAGCAGTTACTCGACGAGGGGTGGTGGAAACACCATATATTTT.

The genes are TRBV10-3 and TRBJ1-1; TRBD1 matches 8 bases. Germline-derived CDR1 and CDR2 are ENHRY and SYGVKD. The ends lost 6 bases at V and 1 base at J; junction bases unmatched: 1. CDR3 size: 13 residues. The CDR3 DNA reads as TGTGCCATCAGGGGGACAGGGAACACTGAAGCTTTCTTT. As protein: CAIRGTGNTEAFF.

This chain joins TRBV9 and TRBJ2-5; 9 bases agree with TRBD2. The V and J ends lost 5 bases and 5 bases, in that order; junction bases with no gene match: 10. There are 15 residues in the CDR3. Germline CDR1 and CDR2: SGDLS and YYNGEE. CDR3 in DNA: TGTGCCAGCAGTAGCGGGAGTTGGGCTTGGGAGACCCAGTACTTC. Its protein product is CASSSGSWAWETQYF.

This clone showed up just once. The chain couples TRBV19 to TRBJ1-5; 9 bases line up with TRBD1. The V and J ends lost 4 bases and 2 bases, in that order; junction bases with no gene match: 15. Germline lookup yields CDR1 LNHDA and CDR2 SQIVND (reference sequence). This CDR3 contains 19 residues. The CDR3 loop reads CASSRAGTGSRRGNQPQHF. Here the CDR3 DNA reads TGTGCCAGTAGTAGGGCCGGGACAGGGTCCCGTCGGGGCAATCAGCCCCAGCATTTT.

The chain couples TRBV2 to TRBJ2-1, with 10 nucleotides matching TRBD2. CDR3 length: 15 amino acids. J was trimmed by 9 bases and V by 4 bases; bases with no gene match: 9. CDR1 SNHLY and CDR2 FYNNEI come from the germline V gene. The DNA of the CDR3 is TGTGCCAGCAGTGTACAAGCGGGGGGGCCAGTTGAGCAGTTCTTC. Protein product: CASSVQAGGPVEQFF.

This clone was seen a single time. The chain combines TRBV28 with TRBJ2-2, with D uncertain. The V end was cut by 6 bases, the J end by 1 base, with 12 bases between. CDR1 MDHEN and CDR2 SYDVKM come from the germline V gene. This CDR3 has 15 amino acids. Here the CDR3 DNA reads TGTGCCAGCAGACTCAGGACGGTGAACACCGGGGAGCTGTTTTTT. Its protein is CASRLRTVNTGELFF.

This clone was detected only a few times. The genes are TRBV6-1 and TRBJ1-3; D gene ambiguous. Germline assignment: CDR1 MNHNS and CDR2 SASEGT. Deletions cut 1 base from V and 8 bases from J, with 6 bases between. This CDR3 has 12 residues. DNA of the CDR3: TGTGCCAGCAGTGAAGAGTTAGACACCATATATTTT. Translated: CASSEELDTIYF.

V usage is TRBV28 and J usage is TRBJ1-6; D unclear. The CDR3 contains 14 residues. From germline, CDR1 is MDHEN and CDR2 SYDVKM. V was cut by 4 bases and J by 0 bases, with 4 bases left in between. The CDR3 sequence is CASSSVSYNSPLHF. CDR3 bases: TGTGCCAGCAGTTCCGTCTCCTATAATTCACCCCTCCACTTT. The entire variable domain, with the rest obtained from reference TRBV28 and TRBJ1-6, is as follows: DVKVTQSSRYLVKRTGEKVFLECVQDMDHENMFWYRQDPGLGLRLIYFSYDVKMKEKGDIPEGYSVSREKKERFSLILESASTNQTSMYLCASSSVSYNSPLHFGNGTRLTVT.

This clone was observed a few times. This chain uses TRBV29-1 with TRBJ1-2, with D tentatively TRBD1 (6 bases). The CDR3 extends over 13 amino acids. The V and J ends lost 3 bases and 4 bases respectively, with 12 bases between them. CDR1 is SQVTM and CDR2 is ANQGSEA in the germline V gene. CDR3 region: CSVDRTASYGYTF. CDR3 sequence (DNA): TGCAGCGTTGATCGGACAGCGAGCTATGGCTACACCTTC.

The rearrangement uses TRBV5-1 and TRBJ1-2, with D possibly matching TRBD1 (5 bases). This CDR3 spans 13 amino acids. Germline values: CDR1 SGHRS, CDR2 YFSETQ. V was trimmed by 0 bases and J by 8 bases, leaving 11 bases between them. The CDR3 DNA reads as TGCGCCAGCAGCTTGGTACAGGTATCGGGCTACACCTTC. Protein: CASSLVQVSGYTF.

The chain combines TRBV7-9 with TRBJ2-1; the D gene is possibly TRBD1 (6 bases). V was pared by 1 base and J by 2 bases, with 6 bases between. CDR1 is SEHNR and CDR2 is FQNEAQ in the germline V gene (reference sequence). This CDR3 comprises 14 residues. The CDR3 DNA reads as TGTGCCAGCAGCTTAGGGACAGCCTACAATGAGCAGTTCTTC. It specifies CASSLGTAYNEQFF.

This chain uses TRBV19 with TRBJ2-7; possibly TRBD1 for D (6 bases). CDR3 length: 15 residues. The germline CDR1 and CDR2 sequences are LNHDA and SQIVND (reference sequence). Trimming stripped 1 base from V and 2 bases from J, with 12 bases between. The CDR3 is CASSIGRGGPYEQYF. The CDR3 coding sequence is TGTGCCAGTAGTATAGGCAGGGGTGGACCCTACGAGCAGTACTTC.

The chain links TRBV2 to TRBJ2-1; the match to TRBD2 covers 11 bases. The CDR3 contains 16 residues. J was trimmed by 3 bases and V by 5 bases; bases with no gene match: 6. CDR1 and CDR2 (germline): SNHLY, FYNNEI. The CDR3, as DNA: TGTGCCAGCAGTCTAACCGGGACTAGCGGCTACAATGAGCAGTTCTTC. Its translation: CASSLTGTSGYNEQFF.

The chain combines TRBV27 with TRBJ1-1, with a weak D call TRBD1 (5 bases). The CDR3 consists of 13 residues. With 4 bases removed from V and 6 bases from J, the gap between germline ends came to 12 bases. In germline, CDR1 is MNHEY, CDR2 SMNVEV (reference sequence). This chain's CDR3 is CASSYPGVSEAFF. The CDR3 coding sequence is TGTGCCAGCAGTTACCCGGGGGTTTCTGAAGCTTTCTTT.

This clone was recorded a few times. The V call is TRBV9, the J call TRBJ1-6; D gene ambiguous. Trimming stripped 0 bases from V and 8 bases from J, with 3 bases between. CDR3 size: 12 residues. Germline CDR1 and CDR2: SGDLS and YYNGEE. This chain's CDR3 is CASSVGDSPLHF. The DNA of the CDR3 is TGTGCCAGCAGCGTAGGGGATTCACCCCTCCACTTT.

The chain is built from TRBV18 and TRBJ1-5, with a tentative D call TRBD1 (5 bases). The CDR3 is 17 residues long. V lost 3 bases, J lost 0 bases, and 15 bases lay in between. Germline values: CDR1 KGHSH, CDR2 LQKENI. The CDR3 DNA is TGTGCCAGCTCACCCAGAGGAGGGGATTTTAGCAATCAGCCCCAGCATTTT. Translating gives CASSPRGGDFSNQPQHF. The full variable domain, in which reference TRBV18 and TRBJ1-5 provide the parts outside the CDR3, is NAGVMQNPRHLVRRRGQEARLRCSPMKGHSHVYWYRQLPEEGLKFMVYLQKENIIDESGMPKERFSAEFPKEGPSILRIQQVVRGDSAAYFCASSPRGGDFSNQPQHFGDGTRLSIL.

The chain has TRBV7-8 and TRBJ1-5, with a tentative D call TRBD1 (5 bases). The germline V gene encodes CDR1 SGHVS and CDR2 FQNEAQ. Trimming cost V 1 base and J 0 bases, with 7 bases left between them. This CDR3 comprises 15 residues. CDR3 amino acids: CASSLGQNSNQPQHF. CDR3 in DNA: TGTGCCAGCAGCTTAGGACAGAATAGCAATCAGCCCCAGCATTTT.

The J gene is TRBJ2-6, the V gene TRBV5-1; the D gene is possibly TRBD1 (7 bases). The CDR3 runs 19 residues. V was shortened by 1 base and J by 0 bases, with 17 bases between the two germline ends. Germline assignment: CDR1 SGHRS and CDR2 YFSETQ. The CDR3: CASSLSAGQFISGANVLTF. In nucleotides, the CDR3 is TGCGCCAGCAGCTTGTCCGCGGGACAGTTTATCTCTGGGGCCAACGTCCTGACTTTC.

V and J are TRBV10-3 and TRBJ2-2; 9 positions agree with TRBD2. Germline values: CDR1 ENHRY, CDR2 SYGVKD. This CDR3 is built from 18 residues. Unmatched junction bases numbered 11, after V lost 6 bases and J lost 0 bases. CDR3 nucleotides: TGTGCCATCAGCTTTGAGCTAGCGGGGACCTCGAACACCGGGGAGCTGTTTTTT. It specifies CAISFELAGTSNTGELFF.

The V gene is TRBV6-5, the J gene TRBJ1-1, with D possibly TRBD1 on 5 matching bases. The V gene lost 6 bases and the J gene lost 0 bases, with 14 bases spanning the gap. This CDR3 has 15 amino acids. Germline values: CDR1 MNHEY, CDR2 SVGAGI. The CDR3 spells CASRRLTDLNTEAFF. The CDR3 DNA is TGTGCCAGCAGGCGCTTGACAGACTTGAACACTGAAGCTTTCTTT.

CDR3 DNA: TGTGCCAGCAGTACAAGCAGGGGAACTGAAGCTTTCTTT. It specifies CASSTSRGTEAFF. The chain employs TRBV6-5 and TRBJ1-1; perhaps TRBD1 as D (6 bases). Trimming took off 5 bases at V and 5 bases at J, with 12 bases between the two ends. The CDR3 is made up of 13 amino acids. From germline, CDR1 is MNHEY and CDR2 SVGAGI.

This chain uses TRBV11-2 with TRBJ1-1; no reliable D call. V shed 3 bases and J shed 3 bases, with 14 bases lying between them. Germline CDR1 and CDR2: SGHAT and FQNNGV. The length of the CDR3 is 15 residues. In nucleotides, the CDR3 is TGTGCCAGCAGCTTTCTGAGGGTCCGGGACACTGAAGCTTTCTTT. This gives the protein CASSFLRVRDTEAFF.